Following are 13 T cell receptor beta chains from one sample sequenced in a study of T cells in Graves' hyperthyroidism and ophthalmopathy (dated by TCRdb to about 2019). Library prep was done by multiplex PCR. This sample was sequenced with an Illumina HiSeq 2000. TCR beta CDR3 regions were amplified from RNA transcripts. For the first round of RT-PCR on the TCR CDR3, the HTBI primer set was used together with the Qiagen OneStep RT-PCR kit. TCRdb reworked the public reads: Q25 trimming with fastp, MiXCR clone assembly, productive beta chains retained. Every distinct CDR3 protein forms one entry, paired with its most common genes and DNA. The table for this sample lists about 410,000 distinct CDR3 sequences; roughly 14% of them were counted only once. Around 13% of the sample lies in the top ten. The sequencing sample was made of blood. Every receptor here comes from a man younger than 30 with Graves' ophthalmopathy.

This clonotype was detected many times. This chain connects TRBV29-1 to TRBJ2-7; 7 bases fit TRBD1. Trimming removed 2 bases from V and 2 bases from J; junction bases left unmatched: 0. CDR1 and CDR2 from the germline V gene are SQVTM and ANQGSEA. The CDR3 runs to 12 residues. In nucleotides, the CDR3 is TGCAGCGTTGAACAGGGGGCCTACGAGCAGTACTTC. Protein sequence: CSVEQGAYEQYF.

This clonotype was recorded at least ten times. The chain employs TRBV20-1 and TRBJ2-1; tentatively, D is TRBD1 or TRBD2 (5 bases each). V was clipped by 0 bases and J by 9 bases, with 12 bases between them. The CDR3 has 13 residues. Germline-derived CDR1 and CDR2 are DFQATT and SNEGSKA (reference sequence). CDR3 sequence: CSARDRARGEQFF. CDR3 nucleotide sequence: TGCAGTGCTAGAGATCGCGCGAGGGGTGAGCAGTTCTTC.

There are many counts of this clonotype. This chain connects TRBV20-1 to TRBJ2-5; D may be TRBD1 (6 bases). The CDR3 loop spans 15 amino acids. V lost 0 bases and J lost 4, with 15 bases in between. Germline loops: CDR1 DFQATT, CDR2 SNEGSKA (reference sequence). In DNA form, the CDR3 reads TGCAGTGCTAGAGACCCGACAGGAACGGGAGAGACCCAGTACTTC. Protein product: CSARDPTGTGETQYF.

This chain connects TRBV6-6 to TRBJ1-6; D remains unclear. The CDR3 loop spans 14 amino acids. Per the germline V gene, CDR1 is MNHNY and CDR2 is SVGAGI (reference sequence). Trimming removed 7 bases at V and 6 bases at J, with 13 bases between. The CDR3 is CASTFLAVNSPLHF. CDR3 sequence (DNA): TGTGCCAGCACGTTCCTCGCAGTTAATTCACCCCTCCACTTT.

The sample holds many counts of this clonotype. CDR3 in DNA: TGTGCCAGCAGCGCAGACCGATTCCTCTCCTACGAGCAGTACTTC. Translation: CASSADRFLSYEQYF. This sequence joins TRBV6-1 and TRBJ2-7; D gene unclear. CDR3 length equals 15 residues. In germline, CDR1 is MNHNS, CDR2 SASEGT. Trimming removed 6 bases at V and 0 bases at J, with 15 bases between.

The chain employs TRBV5-5 and TRBJ2-7; 8 bases agree with TRBD2. Trimming at V came to 4 bases and at J to 3 bases, leaving 12 bases not matched to a gene. The CDR3 has 16 residues. The germline gives CDR1 SGHKS, CDR2 YYEKEE (reference sequence). CDR3: CASSPGGGSGIYEQYF. The CDR3 DNA reads TGTGCCAGCAGCCCTGGCGGGGGGTCGGGAATCTACGAGCAGTACTTC.

In this sample, this clonotype turned up many times. This chain joins TRBV20-1 and TRBJ1-5; no definite D call. The CDR3 loop spans 12 amino acids. Deletions cut 7 bases from V and 3 bases from J, with 10 bases between. Germline CDR1 reads DFQATT; CDR2 reads SNEGSKA (reference sequence). The chain's CDR3 is CSGGPPNQPQHF. CDR3 DNA sequence: TGCAGTGGAGGGCCCCCCAATCAGCCCCAGCATTTT.

This clonotype has at least ten counts. V and J are TRBV2 and TRBJ1-3; the D is unclear. The CDR3 is 14 amino acids. The germline CDR1 and CDR2 sequences are SNHLY and FYNNEI. Deletions cut 9 bases from V and 1 base from J, with 13 bases between. The CDR3 loop is CARTSGNSGNTIYF. CDR3 sequence (DNA): TGTGCCAGAACGTCGGGAAATTCTGGAAACACCATATATTTT. Full variable domain (rest looked up from reference TRBV2 and TRBJ1-3): EPEVTQTPSHQVTQMGQEVILRCVPISNHLYFYWYRQILGQKVEFLVSFYNNEISEKSEIFDDQFSVERPDGSNFTLKIRSTKLEDSAMYFCARTSGNSGNTIYFGEGSWLTVV.

In this sample, this clonotype turned up many times. The chain couples TRBV5-1 to TRBJ1-1; the D gene is possibly TRBD1 (6 bases). The germline gives CDR1 SGHRS, CDR2 YFSETQ. CDR3 length: 13 amino acids. Trimming took 6 bases from V and 4 from J, leaving 13 bases between them. The CDR3, as DNA: TGCGCCAGCACCGGGGGAGGGGGCACTGAAGCTTTCTTT. Its protein product is CASTGGGGTEAFF.

This clonotype was seen many times. This chain joins TRBV7-8 and TRBJ2-7; 9 bases map to TRBD1. V lost 7 bases, J lost 0 bases, and 13 bases stayed unmatched. The length of the CDR3 is 17 residues. In germline, CDR1 is SGHVS, CDR2 FQNEAQ. This CDR3 reads CASTLTGGGLYSYEQYF. CDR3 DNA sequence: TGTGCCAGCACCCTAACAGGGGGCGGCCTGTACTCCTACGAGCAGTACTTC.

This clonotype was counted ten times or more. V gene TRBV5-1 combines with J gene TRBJ2-7; D is ambiguous. Germline V gene lookup returns CDR1 SGHRS and CDR2 YFSETQ. V was pared by 4 bases and J by 0 bases, with 14 bases between. The CDR3 extends over 15 amino acids. The CDR3 DNA reads TGCGCCAGCAGCCCGAGGCAGAAGCCCTCCTACGAGCAGTACTTC. This encodes CASSPRQKPSYEQYF.

This clonotype came up a few times. The genes are TRBV6-1 and TRBJ1-2, with D perhaps TRBD1 (6 bases). The CDR3 consists of 14 residues. Between the trimmed V and J ends, which lost 5 bases and 4 bases, there was a span of 14 bases. Per the germline V gene, CDR1 is MNHNS and CDR2 is SASEGT. CDR3 protein: CASSPQTGFYGYTF. CDR3 DNA: TGTGCCAGCAGTCCCCAGACAGGTTTCTATGGCTACACCTTC.

This clonotype was detected only a few times. The chain employs TRBV20-1 and TRBJ2-7, with 14 bases lining up with TRBD2. With 5 bases clipped from V and 4 bases from J, the junction kept 1 base outside the gene matches. The CDR3 spans 13 residues. CDR1 and CDR2 from the germline V gene are DFQATT and SNEGSKA (reference sequence). The CDR3 protein is CSAGTSGRYEQYF. The CDR3 DNA reads as TGCAGTGCTGGGACTAGCGGGAGATACGAGCAGTACTTC.